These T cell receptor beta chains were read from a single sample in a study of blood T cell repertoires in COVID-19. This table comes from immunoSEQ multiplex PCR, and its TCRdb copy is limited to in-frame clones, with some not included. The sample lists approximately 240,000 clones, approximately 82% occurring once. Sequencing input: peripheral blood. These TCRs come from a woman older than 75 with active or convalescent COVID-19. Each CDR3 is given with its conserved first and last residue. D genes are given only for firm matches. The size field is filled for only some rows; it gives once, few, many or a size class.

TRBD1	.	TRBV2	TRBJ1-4	CATQGEAGEKLFF	TGTGCCACCCAGGGGGAGGCAGGTGAAAAACTGTTTTTT
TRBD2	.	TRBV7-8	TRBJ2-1	CASSRRGGRYNEQFF	TGTGCCAGCAGCCGCCGGGGGGGCCGGTACAATGAGCAGTTCTTC
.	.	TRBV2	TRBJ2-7	CASSEGARIQYF	TGTGCCAGCAGTGAAGGCGCTCGTATCCAGTACTTC
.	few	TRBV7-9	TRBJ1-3	CASSLAGAGNTIYF	TGTGCCAGCAGCTTGGCAGGGGCTGGAAACACCATATATTTT
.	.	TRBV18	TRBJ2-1	CASSPQGVLYNEQFF	TGTGCCAGCTCACCCCAAGGGGTTCTTTACAATGAGCAGTTCTTC
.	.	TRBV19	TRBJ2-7	CASSEQGSEQYF	TGTGCCAGTAGTGAACAGGGATCCGAGCAGTACTTC
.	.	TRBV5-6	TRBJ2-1	CASSPRVFSYNEQFF	TGTGCCAGCAGCCCGAGGGTCTTCTCCTACAATGAGCAGTTCTTC
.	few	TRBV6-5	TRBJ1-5	CASSYGGESNQPQHF	TGTGCCAGCAGTTATGGGGGGGAAAGCAATCAGCCCCAGCATTTT
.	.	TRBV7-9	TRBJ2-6	CASSSKEAGANVLTF	TGTGCCAGCAGCTCGAAAGAGGCTGGGGCCAACGTCCTGACTTTC
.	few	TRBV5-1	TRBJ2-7	CASSLGLPGEQYF	TGCGCCAGCAGCTTGGGCCTCCCCGGGGAGCAGTACTTC
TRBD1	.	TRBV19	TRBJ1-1	CASTPTGSWNTEAFF	TGTGCCAGTACCCCGACAGGGTCTTGGAACACTGAAGCTTTCTTT
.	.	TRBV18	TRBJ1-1	CASSSSWGVMNTEAFF	TGTGCCAGCTCATCGTCGTGGGGAGTAATGAACACTGAAGCTTTCTTT
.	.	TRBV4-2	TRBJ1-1	CASSQGSTANTEAFF	TGTGCCAGCAGCCAAGGATCGACTGCGAACACTGAAGCTTTCTTT
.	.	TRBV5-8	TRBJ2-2	CASRLRGSYSGELFF	TGTGCCAGCAGGCTTAGGGGTAGCTATTCCGGGGAGCTGTTTTTT
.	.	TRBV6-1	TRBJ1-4	CASSEVGATNEKLFF	TGTGCCAGCAGTGAAGTGGGGGCGACTAATGAAAAACTGTTTTTT
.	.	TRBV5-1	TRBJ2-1	CASSLPRASSYNEQFF	TGCGCCAGCAGCTTGCCCAGGGCAAGCTCCTACAATGAGCAGTTCTTC
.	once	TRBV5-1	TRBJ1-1	CASSLAGGSNTEAFF	TGCGCCAGCAGCTTGGCCGGGGGGTCTAACACTGAAGCTTTCTTT
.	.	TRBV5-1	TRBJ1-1	CASSLAGQGEAFF	TGCGCCAGCAGCTTGGCCGGGCAGGGTGAAGCTTTCTTT
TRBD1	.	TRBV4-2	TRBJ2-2	CASSRDRGSTGELFF	TGTGCCAGCAGTCGGGACAGGGGTTCCACCGGGGAGCTGTTTTTT
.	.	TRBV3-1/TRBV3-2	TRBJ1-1	CASSQEGGGAFF	TGTGCCAGCAGCCAAGAAGGAGGCGGGGCTTTCTTT
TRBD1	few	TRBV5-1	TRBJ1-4	CASSKRQGDATNEKLFF	TGCGCCAGCAGCAAACGACAGGGGGATGCAACTAATGAAAAACTGTTTTTT
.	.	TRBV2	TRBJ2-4	CASSVPQGITKNIQYF	TGTGCCAGCAGTGTCCCGCAGGGGATCACCAAAAACATTCAGTACTTC
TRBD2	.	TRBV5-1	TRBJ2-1	CASSTGGGSYNEQFF	TGCGCCAGCAGCACCGGCGGGGGGTCCTACAATGAGCAGTTCTTC
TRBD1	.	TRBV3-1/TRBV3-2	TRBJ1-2	CASSSGGSGGYTF	TGTGCCAGCAGCTCAGGGGGATCGGGTGGCTACACCTTC
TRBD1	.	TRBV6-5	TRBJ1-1	CASRGPGQGTEAFF	TGTGCCAGCAGGGGACCGGGACAGGGTACTGAAGCTTTCTTT
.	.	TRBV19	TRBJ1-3	CASSIRGGVSPSGNTIYF	TGTGCCAGTAGTATTAGAGGCGGGGTCAGCCCCTCTGGAAACACCATATATTTT
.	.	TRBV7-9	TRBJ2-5	CAYTLSGGGETQYF	TGTGCCTATACTTTATCCGGGGGTGGGGAGACCCAGTACTTC
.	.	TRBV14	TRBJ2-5	CASSYRFRVQTTRRIQETQYF	TGTGCCAGCAGCTACAGGTTCAGGGTCCAGACCACCAGGCGTATCCAAGAGACCCAGTACTTC
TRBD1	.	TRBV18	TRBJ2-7	CASSLRPGQGAGEQYF	TGTGCCAGCTCACTCAGACCGGGACAGGGGGCAGGGGAGCAGTACTTC
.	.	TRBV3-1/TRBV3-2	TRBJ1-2	CASSPPQGGWGYTF	TGTGCCAGCAGCCCCCCCCAGGGTGGCTGGGGCTACACCTTC
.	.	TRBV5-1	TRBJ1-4	CASSPYTGPTNEKLFF	TGCGCCAGCAGCCCTTATACAGGGCCAACTAATGAAAAACTGTTTTTT
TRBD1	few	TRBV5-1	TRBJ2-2	CASTAGQELGTGELFF	TGCGCCAGCACCGCTGGACAGGAGCTTGGGACCGGGGAGCTGTTTTTT
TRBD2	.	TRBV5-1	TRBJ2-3	CASDLAGDRAWGTQYF	TGCGCCAGCGACCTAGCGGGGGACCGTGCTTGGGGTACGCAGTATTTT
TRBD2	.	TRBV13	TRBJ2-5	CASSLRAGVYQETQYF	TGTGCCAGCAGCTTACGAGCGGGGGTTTATCAAGAGACCCAGTACTTC
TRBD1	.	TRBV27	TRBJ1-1	CASRLMTGANTEAFF	TGTGCCAGCAGGTTAATGACAGGGGCGAACACTGAAGCTTTCTTT
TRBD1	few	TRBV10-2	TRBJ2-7	CASREGGERFGFEQYF	TGCGCCAGCAGAGAAGGGGGCGAGCGTTTTGGGTTTGAGCAGTACTTC
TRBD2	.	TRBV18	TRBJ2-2	CASSQGLAGFSSGELFF	TGTGCCAGCTCGCAGGGACTAGCGGGATTTTCTTCCGGGGAGCTGTTTTTT
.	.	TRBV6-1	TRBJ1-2	CASSEANVLPGGYTF	TGTGCCAGCAGTGAAGCAAATGTGCTTCCGGGTGGCTACACCTTC
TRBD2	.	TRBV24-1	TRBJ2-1	CATSDFRASGYSSYNEQFF	TGTGCCACCAGTGATTTCCGAGCTAGCGGGTATAGCTCCTACAATGAGCAGTTCTTC
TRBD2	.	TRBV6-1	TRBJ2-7	CASSGGTSGGLTYEQYF	TGTGCCAGCAGTGGGGGCACTAGCGGGGGCTTGACCTACGAGCAGTACTTC
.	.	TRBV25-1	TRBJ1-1	CASTSTGNTEAFF	TGTGCCAGCACCTCGACAGGGAACACTGAAGCTTTCTTT
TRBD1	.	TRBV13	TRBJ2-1	CASSFLRDRVYNEQFF	TGTGCCAGCAGCTTCCTACGGGACAGGGTATACAATGAGCAGTTCTTC
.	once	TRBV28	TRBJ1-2	CASSFGGFGYTF	TGTGCCAGCAGTTTTGGCGGGTTCGGCTACACCTTC
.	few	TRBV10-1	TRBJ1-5	CARGTGCGTAQHF	TGCGCCAGAGGAACAGGGTGTGGTACAGCCCAGCATTTT
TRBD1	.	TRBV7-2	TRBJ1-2	CASSGTQGSSYGYTF	TGTGCCAGCAGCGGAACACAGGGGTCGAGCTATGGCTACACCTTC
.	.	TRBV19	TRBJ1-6	CASSTTAPHSPLHF	TGTGCCAGTAGTACGACAGCGCCTCATTCACCCCTCCACTTT
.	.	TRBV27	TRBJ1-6	CASSSGLPGVPLHF	TGTGCCAGCAGTTCGGGTCTTCCAGGGGTGCCCCTCCACTTT
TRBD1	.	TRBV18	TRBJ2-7	CASHDRGKSYEQYF	TGTGCCAGCCACGACAGGGGAAAGTCCTACGAGCAGTACTTC
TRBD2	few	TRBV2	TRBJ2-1	CASSGTSGSDEQFF	TGTGCCAGCAGTGGGACTAGCGGGAGTGATGAGCAGTTCTTC
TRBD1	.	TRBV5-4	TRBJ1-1	CASSQGTGAMNTEAFF	TGTGCCAGCAGCCAGGGGACAGGGGCCATGAACACTGAAGCTTTCTTT
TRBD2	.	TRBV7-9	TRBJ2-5	CASSFLGTSGYQETQYF	TGTGCCAGCAGCTTTCTGGGGACTAGCGGGTACCAAGAGACCCAGTACTTC
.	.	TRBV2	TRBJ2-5	CASSERGRETQYF	TGTGCCAGCAGTGAAAGGGGAAGGGAGACCCAGTACTTC
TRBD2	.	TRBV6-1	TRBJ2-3	CASSAIGLAGTDTQYF	TGTGCCAGCAGTGCTATTGGACTAGCGGGGACAGATACGCAGTATTTT